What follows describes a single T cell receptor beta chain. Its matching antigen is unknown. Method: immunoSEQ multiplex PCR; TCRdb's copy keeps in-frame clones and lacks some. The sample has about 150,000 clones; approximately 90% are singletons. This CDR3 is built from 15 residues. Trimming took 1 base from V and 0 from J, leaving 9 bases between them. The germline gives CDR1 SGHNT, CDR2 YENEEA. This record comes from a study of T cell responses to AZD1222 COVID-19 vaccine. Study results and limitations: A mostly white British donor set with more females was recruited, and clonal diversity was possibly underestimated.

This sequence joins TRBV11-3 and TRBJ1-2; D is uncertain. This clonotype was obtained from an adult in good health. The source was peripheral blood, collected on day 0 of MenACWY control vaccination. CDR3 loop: CASSLGYRSNYGYTF. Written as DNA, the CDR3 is TGTGCCAGCAGCTTAGGGTACCGGTCTAACTATGGCTACACCTTC.